Below are 15 T cell receptor beta chains sequenced from a single sample in a study of cytomegalovirus exposure and HLA in healthy donors. With 60 Vbeta and 13 Jbeta primers, the PCR was carried out. Assay: immunoSEQ multiplex PCR; the TCRdb copy retains only in-frame clones and omits some. The top ten hold roughly 3% of the sample, which has some 90,000 clones, about 81% seen once. Sequencing used PBMCs. The receptors originated from a woman in her forties in good health and CMV-seronegative.

This clone occurred a few times. J is TRBJ1-1 and V is TRBV6-5; tentative D call: TRBD1 (6 bases). Trimming pared 2 bases from V and 2 bases from J, leaving 12 bases between. CDR1 and CDR2 (germline): MNHEY, SVGAGI. The CDR3 extends over 15 amino acids. CDR3 in amino acids: CASSYGIQGNTEAFF. The CDR3 DNA reads TGTGCCAGCAGTTACGGAATACAGGGAAACACTGAAGCTTTCTTT.

This rearrangement joins TRBV2 to TRBJ2-7; TRBD2 aligns across 9 bases. The CDR3 is made up of 14 amino acids. The germline CDR1 and CDR2 sequences are SNHLY and FYNNEI. J lost 4 bases, V lost 7 bases, and 8 bases had no gene match. The CDR3 coding sequence is TGTGCCAGCATAAAAGCGGGAGGTCCGTACGAGCAGTACTTC. It codes for CASIKAGGPYEQYF.

The rearrangement links TRBV14 to TRBJ2-1; D is possibly TRBD2 (7 bases). Germline V gives CDR1 SGHDN, CDR2 FVKESK. The CDR3 totals 15 residues. Trimming pared 1 base from V and 4 bases from J, leaving 11 bases between. The DNA of the CDR3 is TGTGCCAGCAGCCAAGGGGGGGGCCATTACAATGAGCAGTTCTTC. This translates into CASSQGGGHYNEQFF.

The chain combines TRBV5-1 with TRBJ2-3; 8 bases map to TRBD1. Germline trimming cut 5 bases from V and 1 base from J; bases unmatched to any gene: 12. Germline-derived CDR1 and CDR2 are SGHRS and YFSETQ. This CDR3 has 17 residues. The CDR3 region has the DNA TGCGCCAGCAGTCCTAACACCAGGGGGCAGGGCACAGATACGCAGTATTTT. It specifies CASSPNTRGQGTDTQYF.

The V and J genes are TRBV28 and TRBJ1-1, with unresolved D. CDR3 length equals 14 residues. The V gene's germline CDR1 is MDHEN and CDR2 SYDVKM. Trimming shortened V by 2 bases and J by 0 bases, and 7 bases separated the two germline ends. Written as DNA, the CDR3 is TGTGCCAGCAGTTTAGCCCAGATGAACACTGAAGCTTTCTTT. Translation gives CASSLAQMNTEAFF.

This chain links TRBV9 with TRBJ2-1, with TRBD2 as a possible D gene (6 bases). Trimming removed 0 bases from V and 8 bases from J, with 12 bases in between. CDR3 length: 14 residues. CDR1 is SGDLS and CDR2 is YYNGEE in the germline V gene. CDR3 in amino acids: CASSVEVGGDEQFF. CDR3 nucleotide sequence: TGTGCCAGCAGCGTAGAGGTAGGAGGGGATGAGCAGTTCTTC.

The V gene is TRBV6-5, the J gene TRBJ2-7, with 8 bases lining up with TRBD1. Germline V gene lookup returns CDR1 MNHEY and CDR2 SVGAGI. J gave up 2 bases and V 5 bases, and 2 bases lay outside the gene matches. The CDR3 is made up of 13 amino acids. The CDR3 is CASSMGQAYEQYF. CDR3 nucleotides: TGTGCCAGCAGTATGGGACAGGCCTACGAGCAGTACTTC.

This chain connects TRBV19 to TRBJ2-7; the D gene is possibly TRBD2 (6 bases). Germline values: CDR1 LNHDA, CDR2 SQIVND (reference sequence). The CDR3 loop spans 15 amino acids. Between the trimmed V and J ends, which lost 5 bases and 4 bases, there was a span of 18 bases. This chain's CDR3 is CASSSRDSDLYEQYF. CDR3 sequence (DNA): TGTGCCAGTAGTTCACGGGACTCCGACCTATACGAGCAGTACTTC.

The CDR3 DNA is TGTGCCGGCCTCGGGAGGGGGCAGGACTATGGCTACACCTTC. Translating gives CAGLGRGQDYGYTF. This chain joins TRBV30 and TRBJ1-2, with TRBD1 matching over 7 bases. This CDR3 has 14 amino acids. The germline gives CDR1 GTSNPN, CDR2 SVGIG (reference sequence). V shed 8 bases, J shed 3 bases, and the junction held 12 bases outside the gene matches.

This clone was seen a few times. The chain recombines TRBV5-5 with TRBJ2-7, with TRBD1 matching 12 bases. With V trimmed by 4 bases and J by 7 bases, 9 bases remained unmatched. The CDR3 has 15 residues. The V gene's germline CDR1 is SGHKS and CDR2 YYEKEE (reference sequence). The CDR3 DNA reads TGTGCCAGCAGCCGGCCGGGACAGGGGGCGAGAGAGCAGTACTTC. This gives the protein CASSRPGQGAREQYF.

V gene TRBV19 combines with J gene TRBJ2-7, with 8 nucleotides matching TRBD2. The CDR3 sequence is 14 residues long. The germline V gene has CDR1 LNHDA and CDR2 SQIVND (reference sequence). V was clipped by 4 bases and J by 1 base; unmatched bases: 3. The CDR3 spells CASSRVAGSYEQYF. The CDR3 nucleotides read TGTGCCAGTAGTAGGGTAGCGGGGTCCTACGAGCAGTACTTC.

This chain connects TRBV14 to TRBJ1-3; 7 bases are shared with TRBD1. After removal of 4 bases from V and 3 bases from J, the junction contained 9 bases not matched to a gene. The CDR3 loop spans 16 amino acids. The V gene's germline CDR1 is SGHDN and CDR2 FVKESK. The CDR3 DNA reads as TGTGCCAGCAGCCGAGTGACAGGGAGTCTTGGAAACACCATATATTTT. Translation gives CASSRVTGSLGNTIYF.

The chain is built from TRBV29-1 and TRBJ2-7, with TRBD1 matching 8 bases. The CDR3 length is 15 residues. Looked up from germline, CDR1 is SQVTM and CDR2 is ANQGSEA. The J segment lost 5 bases and the V segment lost 1 base, leaving 10 bases of the junction unmatched. The CDR3 DNA reads TGCAGCGTTGAAGCCTCCGAGGACAGGGTAAACGAGCAGTACTTC. Translation gives CSVEASEDRVNEQYF.

This chain links TRBV29-1 with TRBJ2-1, with 7 bases that match TRBD2. This CDR3 comprises 15 residues. CDR1 is SQVTM, CDR2 ANQGSEA, per germline. The ends lost 6 bases at V and 2 bases at J; junction bases unmatched: 10. This chain's CDR3 is CSVPGGVVTYNEQFF. CDR3 sequence (DNA): TGCAGCGTCCCGGGGGGAGTTGTCACCTACAATGAGCAGTTCTTC.

This chain connects TRBV27 to TRBJ2-7; D is undetermined. V was cut by 6 bases and J by 0 bases, with 9 bases left in between. The germline gives CDR1 MNHEY, CDR2 SMNVEV (reference sequence). There are 13 residues in the CDR3. The DNA of the CDR3 is TGTGCCAGCAGAAGCTCTAGCTCCTACGAGCAGTACTTC. This sequence encodes CASRSSSSYEQYF.